One sample yielded the 19 T cell receptor beta chains listed below, sequenced in a study of T cell repertoires in cytomegalovirus infection. Antigen specificity for these receptors is unknown. Each CDR3 protein is one row after TCRdb ran MiXCR on the reads. The sample lists 250,000 to 400,000 distinct CDR3 sequences, approximately 25% seen once, with about an eighth in the top ten. This sample comprised cultured PBMCs, obtained from culture after CMV antigen stimulation. These receptors originate from a human donor in good health (CMV status not recorded). Some clones in this sample may be carry-over from other donors' samples.

This clonotype was recorded a few times. V and J are TRBV7-6 and TRBJ2-2, with D possibly being TRBD1 (5 bases). The CDR3 length is 17 residues. Germline V gives CDR1 SGHVS, CDR2 FNYEAQ. The V end was cut by 3 bases, the J end by 5 bases, with 19 bases between. The CDR3 reads CASSLGLSARSTGELFF. The CDR3 bases are TGTGCCAGCAGCTTGGGGCTCAGCGCCAGAAGTACCGGGGAGCTGTTTTTT.

This clonotype has a handful of counts. V gene TRBV28 combines with J gene TRBJ1-5; the D gene is possibly TRBD1 (5 bases). V was shortened by 5 bases and J by 4 bases, with 18 bases between the two germline ends. This CDR3 has 16 residues. Germline V lookup: CDR1 MDHEN, CDR2 SYDVKM. The CDR3 loop is CASSPSGVRGNQPQHF. The CDR3 DNA is TGTGCCAGCAGTCCCTCGGGGGTCCGGGGAAATCAGCCCCAGCATTTT. Based on the CDR3 plus reference TRBV28 and TRBJ1-5, the full variable domain is DVKVTQSSRYLVKRTGEKVFLECVQDMDHENMFWYRQDPGLGLRLIYFSYDVKMKEKGDIPEGYSVSREKKERFSLILESASTNQTSMYLCASSPSGVRGNQPQHFGDGTRLSIL.

There are a few counts of this clonotype. The rearrangement uses TRBV7-2 and TRBJ2-2; no definite D call. This CDR3 region has 17 residues. V was cut by 2 bases and J by 6 bases, with 19 bases left in between. CDR1 and CDR2 (germline): SGHTA, FQGNSA. CDR3 protein: CASSLYAPAYGAGELFF. CDR3 sequence (DNA): TGTGCCAGCAGCTTATACGCCCCAGCATATGGAGCCGGGGAGCTGTTTTTT.

This clonotype was detected a few times. The V gene is TRBV7-2, the J gene TRBJ1-3; D may be TRBD1 (6 bases). The CDR3 is 16 residues long. V was cut by 4 bases and J by 0 bases, with 13 bases left in between. Per the germline V gene, CDR1 is SGHTA and CDR2 is FQGNSA. The CDR3 reads CASSSRTDYSGNTIYF. In DNA form, the CDR3 reads TGTGCCAGCAGCTCAAGGACAGACTACTCTGGAAACACCATATATTTT. The full variable domain, completed using reference TRBV7-2 and TRBJ1-3, is GAGVSQSPSNKVTEKGKDVELRCDPISGHTALYWYRQSLGQGLEFLIYFQGNSAPDKSGLPSDRFSAERTGGSVSTLTIQRTQQEDSAVYLCASSSRTDYSGNTIYFGEGSWLTVV.

This clonotype was seen repeatedly, ten times or more. The chain combines TRBV3-1 with TRBJ2-1; D remains ambiguous. CDR1 is LGHDT, CDR2 YNNKEL, per germline (reference sequence). Trimming pared 3 bases from V and 6 bases from J, leaving 12 bases between. This CDR3 comprises 14 residues. This CDR3 is CASSQRSEANEQFF. The CDR3 coding sequence is TGTGCCAGCAGCCAGCGATCAGAGGCCAATGAGCAGTTCTTC.

The chain combines TRBV15 with TRBJ2-2; D not resolved. CDR1 and CDR2 from the germline V gene are LNHNV and YYDKDF (reference sequence). V lost 0 bases, J lost 5 bases, and 7 bases lay in between. This CDR3 is 14 amino acids long. As DNA, the CDR3 is TGTGCCACCAGCAGAGATTTTACGACCGGGGAGCTGTTTTTT. Protein product: CATSRDFTTGELFF. Looking up the rest from reference TRBV15 and TRBJ2-2 gives the full variable domain: DAMVIQNPRYQVTQFGKPVTLSCSQTLNHNVMYWYQQKSSQAPKLLFHYYDKDFNNEADTPDNFQSRRPNTSFCFLDIRSPGLGDTAMYLCATSRDFTTGELFFGEGSRLTVL.

This clonotype has just a few counts. The J gene is TRBJ1-2, the V gene TRBV28; D gene unclear. The CDR3 covers 14 residues. V was shortened by 3 bases and J by 0 bases, with 8 bases between the two germline ends. Germline values: CDR1 MDHEN, CDR2 SYDVKM. CDR3 region: CASSFGKANYGYTF. The CDR3 nucleotides read TGTGCCAGCAGTTTTGGGAAAGCTAACTATGGCTACACCTTC.

This clonotype was observed a few times. The V call is TRBV7-3, the J call TRBJ2-1; 11 positions agree with TRBD2. Germline loops: CDR1 SGHTA, CDR2 FQGTGA. Trimming cost V 0 bases and J 4 bases; bases outside gene matches: 8. This CDR3 has 18 residues. Here the CDR3 reads CASSLTLLAGGQYNEQFF. CDR3 nucleotide sequence: TGTGCCAGCAGCTTAACGCTCCTAGCGGGAGGCCAGTACAATGAGCAGTTCTTC. The full variable domain, in which reference TRBV7-3 and TRBJ2-1 provide the parts outside the CDR3, is GAGVSQTPSNKVTEKGKYVELRCDPISGHTALYWYRQSLGQGPEFLIYFQGTGAADDSGLPNDRFFAVRPEGSVSTLKIQRTERGDSAVYLCASSLTLLAGGQYNEQFFGPGTRLTVL.

This clonotype showed up just once. The V gene is TRBV10-3, the J gene TRBJ2-5, with 15 bases aligning to TRBD2. Germline trimming cut 7 bases from V and 3 bases from J; bases unmatched to any gene: 6. Germline V gene data show CDR1 as ENHRY and CDR2 as SYGVKD. The CDR3 loop spans 16 amino acids. Here the CDR3 DNA reads TGTGCCATCAAGCCGGGACTAGCGGGAGGAAAAGAGACCCAGTACTTC. Translated: CAIKPGLAGGKETQYF.

The V and J genes are TRBV4-1 and TRBJ1-2; D remains unclear. V dropped 1 base and J dropped 8 bases, with 14 bases sitting between them. This CDR3 has 14 amino acids. The germline CDR1 and CDR2 sequences are MGHRA and YSYEKL. The CDR3 DNA sequence: TGCGCCAGCAGCCAAGGCCCGGACCCGCGGGGCTACACCTTC. Its protein is CASSQGPDPRGYTF.

This clonotype was picked up a small number of times. The gene calls are TRBV6-6 and TRBJ2-7; D may be TRBD1 or TRBD2 (6 bases each). The V gene lost 10 bases and the J gene lost 0 bases, with 13 bases spanning the gap. CDR1 and CDR2 (germline): MNHNY, SVGAGI (reference sequence). The CDR3 loop spans 13 amino acids. DNA of the CDR3: TGTGCCACGACAGGAGGGCCCTCCTACGAGCAGTACTTC. Its protein is CATTGGPSYEQYF.

This clonotype came up a few times. The genes are TRBV2 and TRBJ2-3; TRBD2 matches 11 bases. The CDR3 has 16 residues. Unmatched junction bases numbered 11, after V lost 6 bases and J lost 6 bases. Germline CDR1 and CDR2: SNHLY and FYNNEI. CDR3 DNA sequence: TGTGCCAGCAGAGCAACTCTAGCGGGAGGAGCGGATACGCAGTATTTT. It yields the protein CASRATLAGGADTQYF.

This clonotype was recorded a few times. V gene TRBV6-2 or TRBV6-3 combines with J gene TRBJ2-7, with a possible D match to TRBD2 (6 bases). Looked up from germline, CDR1 is MNHEY and CDR2 is SVGEGT. Deletions cut 2 bases from V and 0 bases from J, with 14 bases between. The CDR3 is made up of 16 amino acids. The CDR3: CASSYGGTQSSYEQYV. CDR3 bases: TGTGCCAGCAGTTACGGCGGGACTCAGAGCTCCTACGAGCAGTACGTC.

This clonotype was observed a few times. The chain joins TRBV6-6 to TRBJ2-1; no firm D call. CDR3 length: 15 amino acids. Germline V gene data show CDR1 as MNHNY and CDR2 as SVGAGI (reference sequence). The ends were cut back, 2 bases at V and 2 bases at J, with 10 bases in the middle. The chain's CDR3 is CASSYVQSPYNEQFF. The CDR3 coding sequence is TGTGCCAGCAGTTACGTTCAGTCTCCCTACAATGAGCAGTTCTTC.

This clonotype has ten or more counts. The gene calls are TRBV6-1 and TRBJ2-7; maybe TRBD1 (5 bases). The germline CDR1 and CDR2 sequences are MNHNS and SASEGT. The CDR3 spans 14 residues. Between the trimmed V and J ends, which lost 4 bases and 7 bases, there was a span of 17 bases. The CDR3 loop reads CASSAIRVKGEQYV. The CDR3 nucleotides are TGTGCCAGCAGTGCCATCAGGGTCAAAGGGGAGCAGTACGTC.

This clonotype was recorded many times. The genes are TRBV11-1 and TRBJ2-1; D is perhaps TRBD1 (6 bases). CDR3 size: 16 residues. V lost 4 bases to trimming and J lost 0 bases, with 13 bases between them. Germline V lookup: CDR1 SGHAT, CDR2 FQDESV (reference sequence). The CDR3 here is CASSSPTGVSYNEQFF. In nucleotides, the CDR3 is TGTGCCAGCAGCTCACCGACAGGAGTCTCCTACAATGAGCAGTTCTTC.

This clonotype has just a few counts. The chain employs TRBV4-3 and TRBJ2-6; D possibly corresponds to TRBD1 (6 bases). V lost 0 bases and J 2 bases, leaving 8 bases between the germline ends. Germline lookup yields CDR1 LGHNA and CDR2 YSLEER. CDR3 length: 16 amino acids. This CDR3 is CASSQDSGAGANVLTF. The CDR3 DNA reads TGCGCCAGCAGCCAAGATTCAGGGGCTGGGGCCAACGTCCTGACTTTC.

The J gene is TRBJ1-1, the V gene TRBV29-1; D is ambiguous. The V end lost 3 bases, the J end lost 2 bases, and 13 bases lay between the germline ends. Germline CDR1 is SQVTM and CDR2 is ANQGSEA. The CDR3 is 14 amino acids. CDR3 bases: TGCAGCGTTGACTCGGTTTGGGCCAACACTGAAGCTTTCTTT. Translation: CSVDSVWANTEAFF.

The rearrangement joins TRBV19 to TRBJ2-7, with 7 positions matching TRBD1. This CDR3 contains 15 residues. Trimming at V came to 3 bases and at J to 2 bases, leaving 7 bases not matched to a gene. Germline lookup yields CDR1 LNHDA and CDR2 SQIVND (reference sequence). CDR3 nucleotide sequence: TGTGCCAGTAGTATGGGGACAGCAGGGGCCTACGAGCAGTACTTC. It encodes CASSMGTAGAYEQYF. The variable domain in full, completed from reference TRBV19 and TRBJ2-7, reads DGGITQSPKYLFRKEGQNVTLSCEQNLNHDAMYWYRQDPGQGLRLIYYSQIVNDFQKGDIAEGYSVSREKKESFPLTVTSAQKNPTAFYLCASSMGTAGAYEQYFGPGTRLTVT.